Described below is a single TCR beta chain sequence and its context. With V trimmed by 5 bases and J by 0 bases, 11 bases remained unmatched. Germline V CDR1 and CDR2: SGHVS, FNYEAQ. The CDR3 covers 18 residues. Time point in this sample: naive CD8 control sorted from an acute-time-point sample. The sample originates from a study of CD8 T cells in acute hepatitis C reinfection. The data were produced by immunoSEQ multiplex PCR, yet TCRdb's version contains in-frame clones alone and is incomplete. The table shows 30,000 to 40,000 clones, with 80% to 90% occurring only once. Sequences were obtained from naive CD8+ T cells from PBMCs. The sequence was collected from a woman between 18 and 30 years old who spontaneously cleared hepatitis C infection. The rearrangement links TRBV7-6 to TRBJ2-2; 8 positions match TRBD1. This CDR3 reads CASSHRGALVANTGELFF. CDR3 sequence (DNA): TGTGCCAGCAGCCACAGGGGGGCGCTAGTGGCGAACACCGGGGAGCTGTTTTTT.